This entry lists 32 T cell receptor beta chains sequenced from one sample in a study of CD8+ T cells in alopecia areata. CD4+ cells from five patients were sorted into CD25+CD127- cells. The sequencing template was cDNA reverse transcribed from extracted RNA. Here immunoSEQ multiplex PCR was the method, and the copy in TCRdb shows in-frame clones only, minus some. This table has roughly 13,000 clones, roughly three fifths appearing once. Sequencing was carried out using CD4+ Tregs sorted from blood. Receptors originate from a human donor with alopecia areata.

The genes are TRBV4-1 and TRBJ1-2; D possibly corresponds to TRBD1 (5 bases). The CDR3 has 15 amino acids. The germline V gene encodes CDR1 MGHRA and CDR2 YSYEKL. V was pared by 4 bases and J by 0 bases, with 12 bases between. The CDR3 reads CASSRGPTANYGYTF. DNA for the CDR3: TGCGCCAGCAGCCGGGGACCGACAGCTAACTATGGCTACACCTTC.

This clone was recorded a few times. The J gene is TRBJ2-2, the V gene TRBV29-1, with a tentative D call TRBD2 (5 bases). Per germline, CDR1 SQVTM and CDR2 ANQGSEA. This CDR3 spans 13 amino acids. The V end lost 7 bases, the J end lost 5 bases, and 14 bases lay between the germline ends. CDR3 region: CSGELGDTGELFF. CDR3 sequence (DNA): TGCAGCGGCGAACTGGGAGATACCGGGGAGCTGTTTTTT.

This sequence joins TRBV6-5 and TRBJ1-1; 9 bases agree with TRBD1. CDR1 is MNHEY and CDR2 is SVGAGI in the germline V gene. J lost 5 bases, V lost 5 bases, and 3 bases had no gene match. The CDR3 is 13 amino acids. CDR3 DNA sequence: TGTGCCAGCAGTCAGACAGGGGGTACTGAAGCTTTCTTT. Protein sequence: CASSQTGGTEAFF.

This chain connects TRBV18 to TRBJ2-1; D tentatively reads TRBD1 or TRBD2 (5 bases each). This CDR3 has 15 amino acids. Germline-derived CDR1 and CDR2 are KGHSH and LQKENI. Trimming removed 3 bases at V and 12 bases at J, with 21 bases between. Written as DNA, the CDR3 is TGTGCCAGCTCACCGTTAGGACACGACCCAGGAGGGCAGTTCTTC. Protein product: CASSPLGHDPGGQFF.

The genes are TRBV27 and TRBJ1-1, with D unresolved. Per the germline V gene, CDR1 is MNHEY and CDR2 is SMNVEV (reference sequence). The CDR3 runs to 16 residues. With 0 bases removed from V and 3 bases from J, the gap between germline ends came to 14 bases. The CDR3 region is CASSLSEGRRDTEAFF. The CDR3, as DNA: TGTGCCAGCAGTTTATCGGAGGGCCGGAGGGACACTGAAGCTTTCTTT.

This clone was seen a single time. The chain links TRBV7-9 to TRBJ2-1; a weak D match, TRBD2 (6 bases). Germline V lookup: CDR1 SEHNR, CDR2 FQNEAQ (reference sequence). This CDR3 spans 13 amino acids. Trimming cost V 6 bases and J 4 bases, with 10 bases left between them. The CDR3 DNA reads as TGTGCCAGCAGAAATAGCGGTTACAATGAGCAGTTCTTC. Protein sequence: CASRNSGYNEQFF.

CDR3 region: CASIKGVRERTDTQYF. The CDR3 coding sequence is TGTGCCAGCATCAAGGGGGTCCGGGAGCGCACAGATACGCAGTATTTT. This chain uses TRBV7-8 with TRBJ2-3, with D possibly being TRBD1 or TRBD2 (6 bases each). Germline CDR1 SGHVS, CDR2 FQNEAQ. The germline V and J ends were trimmed by 7 bases and 1 base, with 18 bases remaining between them. CDR3 size: 16 residues.

The rearrangement links TRBV28 to TRBJ2-2; no reliable D call. Deletions cut 6 bases from V and 6 bases from J, with 8 bases between. The CDR3 extends over 12 amino acids. The germline CDR1 and CDR2 sequences are MDHEN and SYDVKM. This CDR3 reads CASSKVAGELFF. The CDR3 DNA reads TGTGCCAGCAGCAAGGTAGCCGGGGAGCTGTTTTTT.

The chain combines TRBV18 with TRBJ2-7, with 7 bases that match TRBD2. This CDR3 is 15 amino acids long. Trimming removed 4 bases from V and 7 bases from J; junction bases left unmatched: 13. Germline CDR1 and CDR2: KGHSH and LQKENI. The CDR3 is CASSRNTGLRAEQYF. The CDR3 DNA reads as TGTGCCAGCTCACGTAATACGGGACTACGGGCGGAGCAGTACTTC.

J is TRBJ2-3 and V is TRBV27; tentative D call: TRBD1 (6 bases). Germline V gene data show CDR1 as MNHEY and CDR2 as SMNVEV (reference sequence). The CDR3 contains 15 residues. V lost 3 bases and J lost 0, with 10 bases in between. The CDR3: CASSFRGRSTDTQYF. The CDR3 DNA is TGTGCCAGCAGTTTCAGGGGCCGCAGCACAGATACGCAGTATTTT.

The J gene is TRBJ2-7, the V gene TRBV6-1; the D gene is possibly TRBD2 (6 bases). Germline V CDR1 and CDR2: MNHNS, SASEGT. The CDR3 length is 12 residues. V was trimmed by 2 bases and J by 9 bases, leaving 11 bases between them. The CDR3 protein is CASSEWQEGQYF. CDR3 nucleotide sequence: TGTGCCAGCAGTGAATGGCAGGAGGGGCAGTACTTC.

The genes are TRBV12-5 and TRBJ2-1; possibly TRBD2 for D (6 bases). Trimming took 8 bases from V and 6 from J, leaving 17 bases between them. Germline V lookup: CDR1 LGHNT, CDR2 FRNRAP. CDR3 size: 14 residues. The CDR3 spells CASCVGGPGNEQFF. The CDR3 DNA is TGTGCTAGTTGTGTCGGAGGGCCAGGCAATGAGCAGTTCTTC.

V gene TRBV28 combines with J gene TRBJ2-1; D gene uncertain. The CDR3 contains 11 residues. The V end lost 8 bases, the J end lost 6 bases, and 8 bases lay between the germline ends. Germline V gene sequence: CDR1 MDHEN, CDR2 SYDVKM. The CDR3 sequence: CASRFRNEQFF. For the CDR3, the DNA is TGTGCCAGCCGGTTTCGCAATGAGCAGTTCTTC.

The V gene is TRBV28, the J gene TRBJ2-7; TRBD2 agrees at 12 bases. The V gene end was trimmed by 3 bases and the J gene end by 6 bases; junction bases not matched to a gene: 6. The CDR3 spans 15 residues. Germline V gene sequence: CDR1 MDHEN, CDR2 SYDVKM. CDR3 nucleotide sequence: TGTGCCAGCAGTTTGGTACTAGCGGGAGGTGGCGAGCAGTACTTC. This gives the protein CASSLVLAGGGEQYF.

The rearrangement links TRBV6-5 to TRBJ2-7; D is unresolved. Germline V gene sequence: CDR1 MNHEY, CDR2 SVGAGI. V was cut by 1 base and J by 4 bases, with 11 bases left in between. This CDR3 comprises 14 residues. CDR3 loop: CASSYLTGGYEQYF. The CDR3 DNA reads TGTGCCAGCAGTTACTTGACTGGTGGGTACGAGCAGTACTTC.

V is TRBV10-3 and J is TRBJ2-1; tentatively, D is TRBD2 (5 bases). The CDR3 totals 16 residues. V lost 4 bases to trimming and J lost 0 bases, with 13 bases between them. Germline loops: CDR1 ENHRY, CDR2 SYGVKD. The CDR3 region has the DNA TGTGCCATCAGTGCTCCCACGGGAAGCTCCTACAATGAGCAGTTCTTC. It encodes CAISAPTGSSYNEQFF.

The chain carries TRBV6-1 and TRBJ2-1; no clear D gene. V was clipped by 8 bases and J by 9 bases, with 14 bases between them. The CDR3 loop spans 12 amino acids. CDR1 is MNHNS, CDR2 SASEGT, per germline. The CDR3 nucleotides read TGTGCCAGCTCCCTAGGGCGTGTTGAGCAGTTCTTC. Its protein is CASSLGRVEQFF.

This clone showed up just a few times. The chain combines TRBV6-5 with TRBJ2-1; TRBD1 is a possible D gene (6 bases). The germline V gene encodes CDR1 MNHEY and CDR2 SVGAGI. The ends were cut back, 2 bases at V and 4 bases at J, with 12 bases in the middle. The CDR3 is 15 amino acids. The CDR3 region has the DNA TGTGCCAGCAGTTACGCCCGAACAGGGTACAATGAGCAGTTCTTC. Its protein is CASSYARTGYNEQFF.

This chain connects TRBV5-1 to TRBJ2-5; 12 positions match TRBD2. This CDR3 is 14 amino acids long. The V gene's germline CDR1 is SGHRS and CDR2 YFSETQ. The ends lost 9 bases at V and 4 bases at J; junction bases unmatched: 7. CDR3 sequence reads: CATSGGARSETQYF. CDR3 DNA sequence: TGCGCCACTAGCGGGGGGGCCAGGTCAGAGACCCAGTACTTC.

CDR3 sequence (DNA): TGTGCCAGCAGCTTAGTTCTAGCGGGAGTTGGGGAGCAGTTCTTC. Its protein product is CASSLVLAGVGEQFF. The J gene is TRBJ2-1, the V gene TRBV11-2, with 10 nucleotides matching TRBD2. The V gene's germline CDR1 is SGHAT and CDR2 FQNNGV. This CDR3 has 15 residues. V lost 1 base to trimming and J lost 10 bases; unmatched junction nucleotides: 7.

This clone was counted only a few times. The rearrangement joins TRBV6-5 to TRBJ2-4; D is undetermined. Per the germline V gene, CDR1 is MNHEY and CDR2 is SVGAGI. The CDR3 is 16 amino acids. V was pared by 2 bases and J by 6 bases, with 17 bases between. The DNA for the CDR3 is TGTGCCAGCAGTTACATTGGCAACCCGTTGGGAAACATTCAGTACTTC. As protein: CASSYIGNPLGNIQYF.

CDR3 nucleotides: TGTGCCAGCAGCCAAGCGGGGGCCCCTGCAGGGAGCTCCTACAATGAGCAGTTCTTC. This sequence encodes CASSQAGAPAGSSYNEQFF. The chain recombines TRBV14 with TRBJ2-1; D may correspond to TRBD1 or TRBD2 (6 bases each). The CDR3 consists of 19 residues. V lost 1 base, J lost 0 bases, and 19 bases lay in between. CDR1 SGHDN and CDR2 FVKESK come from the germline V gene.

The chain employs TRBV2 and TRBJ2-2; a possible D gene is TRBD2 (6 bases). Trimming cost V 4 bases and J 7 bases, with 7 bases left between them. Germline V gene sequence: CDR1 SNHLY, CDR2 FYNNEI. The CDR3 loop spans 12 amino acids. CDR3 in amino acids: CASSVGGGELFF. Written as DNA, the CDR3 is TGTGCCAGCAGTGTCGGGGGCGGGGAGCTGTTTTTT.

This CDR3 is CASSQDPVQGEGDIQYF. DNA of the CDR3: TGTGCCAGCAGCCAAGATCCGGTACAGGGGGAGGGAGACATTCAGTACTTC. V gene TRBV14 combines with J gene TRBJ2-4, with D tentatively TRBD1 (8 bases). Trimming cost V 0 bases and J 8 bases, with 20 bases left between them. The germline CDR1 and CDR2 sequences are SGHDN and FVKESK. This CDR3 has 17 amino acids.

In its sample, this clone was seen a few times. The chain is built from TRBV19 and TRBJ2-2, with TRBD1 as a possible D gene (6 bases). V lost 10 bases and J 3 bases, leaving 15 bases between the germline ends. The CDR3 extends over 14 amino acids. Germline-derived CDR1 and CDR2 are LNHDA and SQIVND (reference sequence). In DNA, the CDR3 is TGTGCCACTGCGAGGAACAGGGACACCGGGGAGCTGTTTTTT. Translation: CATARNRDTGELFF.

V and J are TRBV20-1 and TRBJ2-5; D is ambiguous. The CDR3 contains 11 residues. Trimming pared 6 bases from V and 4 bases from J, leaving 9 bases between. In germline, CDR1 is DFQATT, CDR2 SNEGSKA (reference sequence). CDR3 in amino acids: CSAQMGETQYF. CDR3 DNA: TGCAGTGCCCAAATGGGAGAGACCCAGTACTTC.

The V call is TRBV9, the J call TRBJ1-4; TRBD1 might be the D (5 bases). Germline assignment: CDR1 SGDLS and CDR2 YYNGEE. This CDR3 comprises 13 residues. V lost 2 bases to trimming and J lost 5 bases, with 7 bases between them. CDR3 in amino acids: CASSVGGNEKLFF. Written as DNA, the CDR3 is TGTGCCAGCAGCGTTGGGGGGAATGAAAAACTGTTTTTT.

The chain employs TRBV7-6 and TRBJ2-7; 7 nucleotides match TRBD1. V lost 5 bases and J lost 0; bases outside the gene matches: 7. The CDR3 is made up of 15 amino acids. From germline, CDR1 is SGHVS and CDR2 FNYEAQ. The CDR3 sequence is CASSPGQAYSYEQYF. The CDR3 DNA reads TGTGCCAGCAGCCCCGGACAGGCGTACTCCTACGAGCAGTACTTC.

The V call is TRBV13, the J call TRBJ2-3; D remains ambiguous. The ends were cut back, 0 bases at V and 3 bases at J, with 13 bases in the middle. Germline loops: CDR1 PRHDT, CDR2 FYEKMQ (reference sequence). The CDR3 has 16 amino acids. CDR3 protein: CASSLGVRLGTDTQYF. In nucleotides, the CDR3 is TGTGCCAGCAGCTTAGGCGTTCGGCTAGGGACAGATACGCAGTATTTT. The full variable domain, completed using reference TRBV13 and TRBJ2-3, is AAGVIQSPRHLIKEKRETATLKCYPIPRHDTVYWYQQGPGQDPQFLISFYEKMQSDKGSIPDRFSAQQFSDYHSELNMSSLELGDSALYFCASSLGVRLGTDTQYFGPGTRLTVL.

This sequence joins TRBV6-5 and TRBJ2-5; 11 nucleotides line up with TRBD1. The CDR3 has 14 amino acids. The V and J ends lost 5 bases and 4 bases, in that order; junction bases with no gene match: 3. The germline V gene has CDR1 MNHEY and CDR2 SVGAGI. CDR3 coding DNA: TGTGCCAGCAGTCCGGACAGGGGGCGAGAGACCCAGTACTTC. This encodes CASSPDRGRETQYF.

In this sample, this clone turned up once. The CDR3 coding sequence is TGTGCCAGCAGCTTGCCGTCAGGGCGCTATGGCTACACCTTC. Translated: CASSLPSGRYGYTF. V gene TRBV5-6 combines with J gene TRBJ1-2; weak D call: TRBD1 (5 bases). Germline V CDR1 and CDR2: SGHDT, YYEEEE. This CDR3 has 14 amino acids. Trimming left V 1 base short and J 4 bases short, with 11 bases between.

V and J are TRBV28 and TRBJ2-7, with TRBD2 matching over 12 bases. Losses at the gene ends were 5 bases for V and 6 bases for J; bases not matched to a gene: 8. This CDR3 comprises 15 residues. Per the germline V gene, CDR1 is MDHEN and CDR2 is SYDVKM. CDR3 region: CASSPLAGGFFEQYF. The CDR3 nucleotides read TGTGCCAGCAGTCCACTAGCGGGAGGTTTCTTCGAGCAGTACTTC.